This passage covers 8 T cell receptor beta chains from one sample sequenced in a study of cytomegalovirus exposure and HLA in healthy donors. The primer mix had 60 Vbeta and 13 Jbeta primers. Data came from immunoSEQ multiplex PCR; TCRdb stores just in-frame clones and leaves some out. The sample yields 150,000 to 200,000 clones, under 70% seen once. Sequenced: PBMCs. The receptors here all came from a man younger than 45 in good health and CMV-seropositive.

V gene TRBV18 combines with J gene TRBJ2-5, with D hard to call. Trimming left V 2 bases short and J 3 bases short, with 7 bases between. The CDR3 has 13 amino acids. Per germline, CDR1 KGHSH and CDR2 LQKENI. The CDR3 sequence: CASSPNAEETQYF. The CDR3 DNA reads TGTGCCAGCTCACCAAACGCAGAAGAGACCCAGTACTTC.

J is TRBJ2-5 and V is TRBV7-9, with D possibly being TRBD2 (7 bases). V was clipped by 11 bases and J by 5 bases, with 15 bases between them. The CDR3 is 12 residues long. Germline loops: CDR1 SEHNR, CDR2 FQNEAQ (reference sequence). In nucleotides, the CDR3 is TGTGCCGCGGGGGCTGCCCTGGAGACCCAGTACTTC. This codes for CAAGAALETQYF.

The rearrangement uses TRBV5-1 and TRBJ2-5; 12 nucleotides align to TRBD2. The assigned J gene may be wrong: the sequence end matches TRBJ2-7 better. Germline V CDR1 and CDR2: SGHRS, YFSETQ. The CDR3 runs to 16 residues. The CDR3: CASSFGLAGPDFEQYF. In nucleotides, the CDR3 is TGCGCCAGCAGCTTCGGACTAGCGGGACCCGACTTCGAGCAGTACTTC.

This clone was seen more than once but under ten times. This sequence joins TRBV19 and TRBJ2-5; possible D gene TRBD2, 6 bases. Trimming shortened V by 8 bases and J by 0 bases, and 16 bases separated the two germline ends. CDR1 and CDR2 from the germline V gene are LNHDA and SQIVND (reference sequence). The CDR3 has 15 amino acids. The CDR3 region has the DNA TGTGCCAGTCGCAGGCAGGGACTTCACCAAGAGACCCAGTACTTC. Its translation is CASRRQGLHQETQYF. Variable domain in full (rest from reference TRBV19 and TRBJ2-5): DGGITQSPKYLFRKEGQNVTLSCEQNLNHDAMYWYRQDPGQGLRLIYYSQIVNDFQKGDIAEGYSVSREKKESFPLTVTSAQKNPTAFYLCASRRQGLHQETQYFGPGTRLLVL.

This clone was counted only a few times. This chain links TRBV19 with TRBJ2-5; 11 nucleotides align to TRBD1. Germline lookup yields CDR1 LNHDA and CDR2 SQIVND (reference sequence). V lost 5 bases, J lost 7 bases, and 12 bases stayed unmatched. This CDR3 is 16 amino acids long. The CDR3 loop is CASSAGTGGIVGTQYF. The CDR3 region has the DNA TGTGCCAGTAGTGCCGGGACAGGGGGAATTGTAGGGACCCAGTACTTC.

The gene calls are TRBV7-9 and TRBJ2-1; possible D gene TRBD1, 5 bases. V lost 6 bases and J lost 4, with 13 bases in between. The V gene's germline CDR1 is SEHNR and CDR2 FQNEAQ (reference sequence). This CDR3 spans 14 amino acids. CDR3 sequence reads: CASSPQGKYNEQFF. The CDR3 DNA follows: TGTGCCAGCAGTCCGCAGGGTAAATACAATGAGCAGTTCTTC. Drawing the rest from reference TRBV7-9 and TRBJ2-1, the complete variable domain is DTGVSQNPRHKITKRGQNVTFRCDPISEHNRLYWYRQTLGQGPEFLTYFQNEAQLEKSRLLSDRFSAERPKGSFSTLEIQRTEQGDSAMYLCASSPQGKYNEQFFGPGTRLTVL.

The rearrangement uses TRBV5-1 and TRBJ2-7; 10 positions agree with TRBD2. Trimming cost V 1 base and J 5 bases; bases outside gene matches: 3. The CDR3 spans 14 residues. The V gene's germline CDR1 is SGHRS and CDR2 YFSETQ. CDR3: CASSLKREGNEQYF. In DNA form, the CDR3 reads TGCGCCAGCAGCTTGAAGCGGGAGGGTAACGAGCAGTACTTC.

This clone was counted a single time. The rearrangement joins TRBV5-1 to TRBJ2-7; 11 nucleotides agree with TRBD1. The CDR3 loop spans 15 amino acids. V lost 0 bases and J lost 4; bases outside the gene matches: 3. Germline V CDR1 and CDR2: SGHRS, YFSETQ. This chain's CDR3 is CASSLAGQGAYEQYF. The CDR3 DNA follows: TGCGCCAGCAGCTTGGCTGGACAGGGGGCTTACGAGCAGTACTTC.